Shown below are 6 T cell receptor beta chains from a single sample sequenced in a study of T cell repertoires in cytomegalovirus infection. TCRdb used MiXCR to reprocess the reads, holding one entry per CDR3 protein. The sample includes some 300,000 distinct CDR3 sequences, 15% to 20% of them seen just once. Sequenced sample: PBMCs. The receptors shown here come from a human donor in good health (CMV status not recorded). Some clones in this sample may be carry-over from other donors' samples.

This clonotype has just a few counts. The rearrangement joins TRBV6-2 or TRBV6-3 to TRBJ1-1, with 8 bases identical to TRBD1. The CDR3 extends over 15 amino acids. V lost 5 bases, J lost 3 bases, and 8 bases stayed unmatched. CDR1 and CDR2 (germline): MNHEY, SVGEGT. The CDR3 reads CASSETPGQDTEAFF. In DNA, the CDR3 is TGTGCCAGCAGTGAAACACCGGGACAGGACACTGAAGCTTTCTTT.

This clonotype was recorded many times. This sequence joins TRBV7-2 and TRBJ2-7, with 10 bases lining up with TRBD2. The trim removed 2 bases at V and 6 bases at J, leaving 7 bases unmatched. The CDR3 has 15 amino acids. CDR1 is SGHTA and CDR2 is FQGNSA in the germline V gene. CDR3 nucleotides: TGTGCCAGCAGCTTACAAGCGGGGGGGTTTAGCGAGCAGTACTTC. Residues: CASSLQAGGFSEQYF.

CDR3 amino acids: CASSQDYSGTDTQYF. The CDR3 DNA sequence: TGTGCCAGCAGCCAAGATTACTCAGGGACAGATACGCAGTATTTT. The V gene is TRBV14, the J gene TRBJ2-3; D perhaps matches TRBD1 (5 bases). V dropped 0 bases and J dropped 3 bases, with 10 bases sitting between them. Germline V gene data show CDR1 as SGHDN and CDR2 as FVKESK. The CDR3 is made up of 15 amino acids.

This clonotype was seen ten or more times. This sequence joins TRBV4-1 and TRBJ1-3, with D unclear. Germline CDR1 MGHRA, CDR2 YSYEKL. The germline V and J ends were trimmed by 4 bases and 0 bases, with 13 bases remaining between them. The CDR3 runs to 16 residues. This CDR3 reads CASSRLHSTSGNTIYF. In DNA, the CDR3 is TGCGCCAGCAGCCGACTTCACAGTACCTCTGGAAACACCATATATTTT.

This clonotype was observed a few times. This chain connects TRBV12-3 or TRBV12-4 to TRBJ2-5; 8 nucleotides align to TRBD1. Unmatched junction bases numbered 8, after V lost 7 bases and J lost 4 bases. There are 14 residues in the CDR3. The CDR3 DNA reads TGTGCCAGCACGGGCGGGACAGGTGGAGAGACCCAGTACTTC. This sequence encodes CASTGGTGGETQYF.

This clonotype was counted between two and nine times. The chain has TRBV10-3 and TRBJ1-5, with D perhaps TRBD1 (5 bases). Germline loops: CDR1 ENHRY, CDR2 SYGVKD. The CDR3 extends over 15 amino acids. Trimming pared 1 base from V and 3 bases from J, leaving 10 bases between. CDR3 amino acids: CAISEFEQVNQPQHF. DNA for the CDR3: TGTGCCATCAGTGAGTTTGAACAGGTCAATCAGCCCCAGCATTTT.